What follows is one T cell receptor (beta chain) and its context. The sample holds other DNA sequences that translate to the same CDR3. V was cut by 6 bases and J by 1 base, with 10 bases left in between. Germline CDR1 reads MNHEY; CDR2 reads SMNVEV (reference sequence). CDR3 length: 14 residues. The data derive from a study of blood T cell repertoires in COVID-19. Study-wide background: The United States, Italy and Spain supplied acute and convalescent COVID-19 samples.

Assay: immunoSEQ multiplex PCR; the TCRdb copy retains only in-frame clones and omits some. The profile shows some 250,000 clones, around 85% of them singletons. The source of this sequence is a woman between 35 and 50 years old with acute COVID-19. This sequence joins TRBV27 and TRBJ2-1; tentative D call: TRBD2 (7 bases). The sample comprised PBMCs or T cells enriched from blood (not recorded which). This chain's CDR3 is CASRRGGSYNEQFF. The DNA of the CDR3 is TGTGCCAGCAGGAGGGGGGGGTCCTACAATGAGCAGTTCTTC.